A single sample is the source of the 32 T cell receptor beta chains below, sequenced in a study of response to subunit inactivated influenza vaccine (dated 2018 in TCRdb). The library was built by means of RT-PCR. Sequencing instrument: Illumina HiSeq 2500. TCRdb trimmed the raw reads at Q25, called clones with MiXCR and kept productive beta chains. Here each entry gathers all rows of one CDR3 protein and keeps the most common genes and DNA. The sample contains about 780,000 distinct CDR3 sequences, approximately 18% of them found a single time. Together, the top ten hold 11% of the sample. The sample was PBMCs from blood, taken more than 4 days after vaccination. The source of these receptors is a man aged 50 or older who received an inactivated influenza vaccine. Donor details come from another sample of the same person, matched by shared clones.

Of note for this clonotype: The junction differs from germline at one of its ends, possibly a read error. The CDR3 DNA is TGTGCCGGCAGCGTAAGCAGGACAGGGAAGGAGGATGAGCAGTTCTTC. This translates into CAGSVSRTGKEDEQFF. V and J are TRBV9 and TRBJ2-1, with 8 bases aligning to TRBD1. Germline V lookup: CDR1 SGDLS, CDR2 YYNGEE. The CDR3 consists of 16 residues.

This clonotype was observed a handful of times. This chain links TRBV20-1 with TRBJ2-3; D remains ambiguous. The CDR3 covers 14 residues. The V gene's germline CDR1 is DFQATT and CDR2 SNEGSKA (reference sequence). Trimming shortened V by 3 bases and J by 4 bases, and 14 bases separated the two germline ends. CDR3 in DNA: TGCAGTGCTAGTCCCCCGGCGGCGGCAGATACGCAGTATTTT. As protein: CSASPPAAADTQYF.

V gene TRBV10-3 combines with J gene TRBJ2-2; D not certain. The CDR3 is 14 residues long. Germline values: CDR1 ENHRY, CDR2 SYGVKD. The ends were cut back, 0 bases at V and 7 bases at J, with 9 bases in the middle. In DNA, the CDR3 is TGTGCCATCAGTGAGTCGAAGGCGAACGGGGAGCTGTTTTTT. It translates to CAISESKANGELFF.

This chain joins TRBV7-8 and TRBJ1-5; D gene uncertain. V was shortened by 3 bases and J by 0 bases, with 9 bases between the two germline ends. The CDR3 covers 15 residues. CDR1 and CDR2 (germline): SGHVS, FQNEAQ. The CDR3 bases are TGTGCCAGCAGCTTGGCACTCTATAGCAATCAGCCCCAGCATTTT. It is translated as CASSLALYSNQPQHF.

This clonotype has only a few counts. V gene TRBV4-3 combines with J gene TRBJ2-7; D remains ambiguous. In germline, CDR1 is LGHNA, CDR2 YSLEER. V was shortened by 0 bases and J by 6 bases, with 9 bases between the two germline ends. This CDR3 is 13 amino acids long. CDR3 loop: CASSQDGLGEQYF. CDR3 DNA sequence: TGCGCCAGCAGCCAAGATGGTTTGGGCGAGCAGTACTTC.

V usage is TRBV6-1 and J usage is TRBJ1-6, with D hard to call. V lost 6 bases, J lost 5 bases, and 14 bases lay in between. This CDR3 contains 15 residues. Germline CDR1 MNHNS, CDR2 SASEGT. This chain's CDR3 is CASRAGNLNNSPLHF. Written as DNA, the CDR3 is TGTGCCAGCAGGGCTGGTAATCTTAATAATTCACCCCTCCACTTT.

Many counts were recorded for this clonotype. The chain has TRBV20-1 and TRBJ1-2; the match to TRBD1 covers 12 bases. V lost 1 base and J lost 13; bases outside the gene matches: 7. The CDR3 is 13 residues long. CDR1 and CDR2 (germline): DFQATT, SNEGSKA (reference sequence). In DNA form, the CDR3 reads TGCAGTGCTAGAGTTACGGGACAGGGGGCTGGCACCTTC. Translating it yields CSARVTGQGAGTF.

J is TRBJ1-3 and V is TRBV7-2; possibly TRBD1 for D (6 bases). Germline assignment: CDR1 SGHTA and CDR2 FQGNSA. V gave up 2 bases and J gave up 3 bases, with 11 bases separating them. The CDR3 sequence is 15 residues long. The DNA of the CDR3 is TGTGCCAGCAGCTTATATCAGGGGCTTGGAAACACCATATATTTT. This encodes CASSLYQGLGNTIYF.

The rearrangement joins TRBV10-3 to TRBJ2-7; 8 bases line up with TRBD2. This CDR3 region has 14 residues. Trimming removed 4 bases from V and 5 bases from J; junction bases left unmatched: 7. Germline assignment: CDR1 ENHRY and CDR2 SYGVKD. CDR3 in DNA: TGTGCCATCAGTGCCGGGGGGGGGTCGGACGAGCAGTACTTC. The encoded protein is CAISAGGGSDEQYF.

In this sample, this clonotype turned up many times. The chain employs TRBV12-3 or TRBV12-4 and TRBJ2-7, with TRBD2 matching over 11 bases. The V segment lost 6 bases and the J segment 2 bases; nucleotides outside the gene matches: 9. This CDR3 has 16 residues. The CDR3 spells CASSTYLAGGPYEQYF. CDR3 DNA: TGTGCCAGCAGCACCTACTTAGCGGGGGGGCCCTACGAGCAGTACTTC.

The rearrangement joins TRBV11-2 to TRBJ1-1; D may be TRBD1 (6 bases). The CDR3 has 18 amino acids. The V gene lost 4 bases and the J gene lost 1 base, with 22 bases spanning the gap. CDR1 and CDR2 from the germline V gene are SGHAT and FQNNGV. CDR3 sequence: CASSSSRGDASRNTEAFF. In DNA form, the CDR3 reads TGTGCCAGCAGCTCTAGTAGGGGGGACGCGTCCCGGAACACTGAAGCTTTCTTT.

This clonotype was seen only a few times. The chain joins TRBV6-5 to TRBJ1-1; 7 bases agree with TRBD1. Germline V gene data show CDR1 as MNHEY and CDR2 as SVGAGI. The CDR3 totals 15 residues. Trimming at V came to 6 bases and at J to 4 bases, leaving 11 bases not matched to a gene. The CDR3 protein is CASRTGQSTGTEAFF. CDR3 sequence (DNA): TGTGCCAGCAGAACGGGACAGTCCACGGGCACTGAAGCTTTCTTT.

This clonotype has a handful of counts. J is TRBJ2-3 and V is TRBV15, with 7 bases aligning to TRBD2. With 1 base clipped from V and 3 bases from J, the junction kept 10 bases outside the gene matches. Germline-derived CDR1 and CDR2 are LNHNV and YYDKDF (reference sequence). The CDR3 spans 17 residues. CDR3 sequence: CATSRGRTRAPTDTQYF. The CDR3 DNA reads as TGTGCCACCAGCAGAGGACGGACTAGAGCCCCAACAGATACGCAGTATTTT.

This clonotype has a count of ten or more. J is TRBJ2-2 and V is TRBV5-1; D possibly corresponds to TRBD2 (6 bases). Per germline, CDR1 SGHRS and CDR2 YFSETQ. The CDR3 has 14 amino acids. V dropped 2 bases and J dropped 5 bases, with 10 bases sitting between them. CDR3 DNA sequence: TGCGCCAGCAGCTTCGGTAGCGGAACCGGGGAGCTGTTTTTT. Translating it yields CASSFGSGTGELFF.

This clonotype came up many times. The chain has TRBV12-3 or TRBV12-4 and TRBJ2-7, with a possible D match to TRBD2 (6 bases). The V end lost 6 bases, the J end lost 6 bases, and 18 bases lay between the germline ends. There are 14 residues in the CDR3. The CDR3 spells CASSPGWEASEQYF. DNA of the CDR3: TGTGCCAGCAGCCCCGGGTGGGAGGCCTCCGAGCAGTACTTC.

This clonotype was counted between two and nine times. The chain uses TRBV7-9 and TRBJ2-1; D uncertain. Germline CDR1 SEHNR, CDR2 FQNEAQ (reference sequence). The CDR3 sequence is 15 residues long. Between the trimmed V and J ends, which lost 0 bases and 4 bases, there was a span of 10 bases. CDR3 nucleotide sequence: TGTGCCAGCAGCTTAGCAGGGAACCGGTACAATGAGCAGTTCTTC. This gives the protein CASSLAGNRYNEQFF.

The sample holds many counts of this clonotype. The chain couples TRBV7-9 to TRBJ2-1; D is ambiguous. The CDR3 spans 15 residues. Germline V gene lookup returns CDR1 SEHNR and CDR2 FQNEAQ (reference sequence). Deletions cut 5 bases from V and 10 bases from J, with 21 bases between. CDR3 in amino acids: CASSRLLPGAGEQFF. CDR3 DNA sequence: TGTGCCAGCAGCAGGCTCCTTCCCGGAGCAGGCGAGCAGTTCTTC.

The sample holds a few counts of this clonotype. V and J are TRBV7-2 and TRBJ2-1; D uncertain. The CDR3 has 16 amino acids. Deletions cut 2 bases from V and 0 bases from J, with 11 bases between. CDR1 is SGHTA, CDR2 FQGNSA, per germline. DNA of the CDR3: TGTGCCAGCAGCTTAAGGGCCCCTAGCTCCTACAATGAGCAGTTCTTC. As protein: CASSLRAPSSYNEQFF.

This rearrangement joins TRBV6-2 or TRBV6-3 to TRBJ2-7, with D hard to call. The CDR3 is 14 amino acids. The germline gives CDR1 MNHEY, CDR2 SVGEGT. V was shortened by 9 bases and J by 0 bases, with 15 bases between the two germline ends. The CDR3 DNA reads as TGTGCCAGGATAACGCACCGCCACTCCTACGAGCAGTACTTC. Amino acids: CARITHRHSYEQYF.

This clonotype has only a few counts. V is TRBV18 and J is TRBJ1-4, with D possibly being TRBD1 (5 bases). The germline CDR1 and CDR2 sequences are KGHSH and LQKENI. V shed 4 bases and J shed 5 bases, with 11 bases lying between them. The CDR3 length is 14 residues. The CDR3 DNA reads TGTGCCAGCTCACGCGGACGGGGCAATGAAAAACTGTTTTTT. It yields the protein CASSRGRGNEKLFF.

V and J are TRBV4-1 and TRBJ2-7; the D gene is possibly TRBD2 (5 bases). Germline CDR1 reads MGHRA; CDR2 reads YSYEKL. The V gene lost 2 bases and the J gene lost 2 bases, with 13 bases spanning the gap. This CDR3 comprises 15 residues. CDR3 sequence reads: CASSQYGTSPYEQYF. In nucleotides, the CDR3 is TGCGCCAGCAGCCAATACGGCACTAGTCCCTACGAGCAGTACTTC.

This clonotype appeared many times. The chain recombines TRBV20-1 with TRBJ2-7; maybe TRBD2 (6 bases). This CDR3 is built from 14 residues. The ends were cut back, 3 bases at V and 0 bases at J, with 12 bases in the middle. Germline CDR1 DFQATT, CDR2 SNEGSKA (reference sequence). DNA for the CDR3: TGCAGTGCTAGCCCTAGCGCAAGCTCCTACGAGCAGTACTTC. Its protein product is CSASPSASSYEQYF.

The J gene is TRBJ2-1, the V gene TRBV6-4; the D call may be TRBD1 or TRBD2 (5 bases each). The V end lost 6 bases, the J end lost 8 bases, and 17 bases lay between the germline ends. The CDR3 runs 14 residues. Germline V gene lookup returns CDR1 MRHNA and CDR2 SNTAGT. The CDR3 region is CASRPGPTRHEQFF. The CDR3 region has the DNA TGTGCCAGCAGACCGGGACCCACAAGGCATGAGCAGTTCTTC.

The rearrangement links TRBV5-6 to TRBJ2-4; D perhaps matches TRBD2 (5 bases). The CDR3 contains 16 residues. In germline, CDR1 is SGHDT, CDR2 YYEEEE. V dropped 0 bases and J dropped 0 bases, with 10 bases sitting between them. The CDR3 nucleotides read TGTGCCAGCAGCTTGGTGAGGGAACTAGCCAAAAACATTCAGTACTTC. Amino acids: CASSLVRELAKNIQYF.

This chain connects TRBV5-6 to TRBJ1-2; 10 bases align to TRBD1. The J segment lost 6 bases and the V segment lost 5 bases, leaving 10 bases of the junction unmatched. CDR3 length: 15 residues. Germline CDR1 is SGHDT and CDR2 is YYEEEE. CDR3 sequence: CASRLTGTGVDGYTF. The CDR3 DNA follows: TGTGCCAGCAGGTTAACCGGGACAGGGGTCGATGGCTACACCTTC.

In this sample, this clonotype turned up many times. V usage is TRBV9 and J usage is TRBJ2-3, with 9 nucleotides matching TRBD1. Germline loops: CDR1 SGDLS, CDR2 YYNGEE. Trimming took 3 bases from V and 2 from J; bases not matched to a gene: 7. CDR3 size: 16 residues. The chain's CDR3 is CASSERTGANTDTQYF. The CDR3 DNA sequence: TGTGCCAGCAGCGAAAGGACAGGGGCGAACACAGATACGCAGTATTTT.

This chain links TRBV20-1 with TRBJ1-1, with 7 bases aligning to TRBD1. Germline V CDR1 and CDR2: DFQATT, SNEGSKA (reference sequence). With V trimmed by 0 bases and J by 4 bases, 5 bases remained unmatched. The CDR3 loop spans 14 amino acids. CDR3 in DNA: TGCAGTGCTAGAGATATTCCAGGGGGCACTGAAGCTTTCTTT. Amino acid sequence: CSARDIPGGTEAFF.

The gene calls are TRBV28 and TRBJ1-2; perhaps TRBD1 as D (6 bases). Trimming stripped 1 base from V and 14 bases from J, with 14 bases between. Germline V gene lookup returns CDR1 MDHEN and CDR2 SYDVKM. The CDR3 extends over 12 amino acids. This CDR3 is CASSLFRGWSTF. The CDR3 nucleotides read TGTGCCAGCAGTTTATTCAGGGGATGGTCTACCTTC.

A few counts support this clonotype. The rearrangement uses TRBV6-2 or TRBV6-3 and TRBJ2-7, with D possibly being TRBD1 or TRBD2 (6 bases each). CDR1 MNHEY and CDR2 SVGEGT come from the germline V gene. The V and J ends lost 5 bases and 1 base respectively, with 15 bases between them. The CDR3 consists of 15 residues. CDR3 sequence: CASSPVGGASYEQYF. The CDR3 coding sequence is TGTGCCAGCAGTCCCGTGGGGGGCGCGTCCTACGAGCAGTACTTC.

In its sample, this clonotype was seen a few times. This chain uses TRBV5-6 with TRBJ2-1, with 10 bases aligning to TRBD1. CDR3 size: 17 residues. Unmatched junction bases numbered 16, after V lost 3 bases and J lost 10 bases. Germline V gene lookup returns CDR1 SGHDT and CDR2 YYEEEE. The CDR3 protein is CASSWDPRDRGLGEQFF. DNA for the CDR3: TGTGCCAGCAGCTGGGACCCCCGGGACAGGGGTCTGGGCGAGCAGTTCTTC.

About this clonotype: One junction end does not reproduce the germline sequence, and a read error may be involved. The genes are TRBV19 and TRBJ2-1; 9 bases map to TRBD1. The germline V gene encodes CDR1 LNHDA and CDR2 SQIVND (reference sequence). This CDR3 has 16 residues. The CDR3 reads CANSFSGTGPYNEQFF. The DNA for the CDR3 is TGTGCCAATAGTTTCAGCGGGACAGGGCCTTACAATGAGCAGTTCTTC.

This clonotype appeared many times. The rearrangement joins TRBV12-3 or TRBV12-4 to TRBJ1-2; 8 nucleotides match TRBD1. The junction had 6 bases not matched to a gene; V was cut back by 6 bases and J by 0 bases. This CDR3 has 15 amino acids. The CDR3 region has the DNA TGTGCCAGCAGCCCGAACAGGGGGACTAACTATGGCTACACCTTC. Amino acid sequence: CASSPNRGTNYGYTF.